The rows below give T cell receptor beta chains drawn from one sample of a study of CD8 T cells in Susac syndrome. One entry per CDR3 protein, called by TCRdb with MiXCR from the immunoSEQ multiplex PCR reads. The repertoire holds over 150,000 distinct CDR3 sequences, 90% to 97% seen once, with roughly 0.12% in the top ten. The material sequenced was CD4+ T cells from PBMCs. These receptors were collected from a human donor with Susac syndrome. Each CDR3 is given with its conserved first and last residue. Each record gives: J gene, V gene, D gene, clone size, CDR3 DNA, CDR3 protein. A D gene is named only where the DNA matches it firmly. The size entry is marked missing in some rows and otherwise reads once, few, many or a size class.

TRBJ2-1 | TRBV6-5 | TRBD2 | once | TGTGCCAGCACCCCCCGCCGCAGCGGGGGGAATGAGCAGTTCTTC | CASTPRRSGGNEQFF
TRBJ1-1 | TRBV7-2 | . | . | TGTGCCAGCAGCTTAGACAGGAGGAAGAACACTGAAGCTTTCTTT | CASSLDRRKNTEAFF
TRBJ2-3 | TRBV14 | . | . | TGTGCCAGCAGATACGGGGGCACAGATACGCAGTATTTT | CASRYGGTDTQYF
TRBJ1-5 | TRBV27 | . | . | TGTGCCAGCAGTTCAGACAGGAGAAGTAGCAATCAGCCCCAGCATTTT | CASSSDRRSSNQPQHF
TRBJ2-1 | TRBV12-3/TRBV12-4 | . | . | TGTGCCAGCAGTTTACTTACAGCCACTTACAATGAGCAGTTCTTC | CASSLLTATYNEQFF
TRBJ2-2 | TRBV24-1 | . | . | TGTGCCACCAGTGTTGGGGGTGGAACCGGGGAGCTGTTTTTT | CATSVGGGTGELFF
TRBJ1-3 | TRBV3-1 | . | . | TGTGCCAGCAGTTTGGGCCGCAGGGAAAACACCATATATTTT | CASSLGRRENTIYF
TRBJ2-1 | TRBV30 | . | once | TGTGCCTGGAGTGTACCTATCGGACTTTCCTACAATGAGCAGTTCTTC | CAWSVPIGLSYNEQFF
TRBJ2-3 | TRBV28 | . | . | TGTGCCAGCAGTTTCGTGTCGCCCAGCACAGATACGCAGTATTTT | CASSFVSPSTDTQYF
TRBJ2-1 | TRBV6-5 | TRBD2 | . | TGTGCCAGCAGTTACGGATTAGCGGGCGGGTACAATGAGCAGTTCTTC | CASSYGLAGGYNEQFF
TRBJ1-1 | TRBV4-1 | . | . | TGCGCCAGCAGCCAAAGGCAACCAGAGAGAAACACTGAAGCTTTCTTT | CASSQRQPERNTEAFF
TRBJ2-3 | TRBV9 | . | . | TGTGCCAGCAGCGTAGGCGGGGAGAAGACAGATACGCAGTATTTT | CASSVGGEKTDTQYF
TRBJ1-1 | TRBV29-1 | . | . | TGCAGCGTTGGCTTGGGATGGAGGGGCACTGAAGCTTTCTTT | CSVGLGWRGTEAFF
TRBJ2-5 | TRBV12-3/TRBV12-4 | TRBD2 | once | TGTGCCAGCAGTCGTCTGGGAGGGGAGACCCAGTACTTC | CASSRLGGETQYF